This TCR beta chain was profiled in a study of CD8+CD57+ T cells in acquired aplastic anemia. Germline CDR1 is SGHAT and CDR2 is FQDESV (reference sequence). This CDR3 has 16 residues. V lost 4 bases, J lost 6 bases, and 14 bases stayed unmatched. Genomic DNA, serving as template, underwent TCR beta VDJ and CDR3 profiling. TCRdb redid the calling of the reads with MiXCR, one entry per CDR3 protein. The sample holds more than 150,000 distinct CDR3 sequences; approximately 48% are singletons and the top ten take about 1.8%. For sequencing, patients were chosen who had shown expansion of CD8+CD57+ cells by flow cytometry. The blood sampling took place in patients who had so far received no therapy. This clonotype appeared many times.

The sequencing input was sorted CD4+, CD8+, or CD8+CD57+ T cells (not recorded which) from PBMCs. The TCR comes from a human donor with aplastic anemia. The chain recombines TRBV11-1 with TRBJ1-2, with 7 bases aligning to TRBD1. The CDR3, as DNA: TGTGCCAGCAGCTCCTTTAGGGGACAGCGTCAGGATGGCTACACCTTC. Translated, it gives CASSSFRGQRQDGYTF.